A single sample gave rise to the 5 T cell receptor beta chains below, sequenced in a study of blood T cell repertoires in COVID-19. Using immunoSEQ multiplex PCR, the repertoire was profiled, and TCRdb retains in-frame clones only, with some absent. The data hold roughly 46,000 clones, with about 84% observed a single time. Sequences were obtained from peripheral blood. These receptor sequences come from a man in his sixties with acute or convalescent COVID-19.

The CDR3 coding sequence is TGTGCCAGCAGCGGACGACCTTCCGGGGGGAATTCACCCCTCCACTTT. It is translated as CASSGRPSGGNSPLHF. The chain couples TRBV7-2 to TRBJ1-6; TRBD1 might be the D (5 bases). Germline CDR1 is SGHTA and CDR2 is FQGNSA. The length of the CDR3 is 16 residues. Trimming removed 5 bases from V and 7 bases from J, with 18 bases in between.

The chain employs TRBV4-1 and TRBJ2-7; the D gene is possibly TRBD2 (5 bases). V was pared by 4 bases and J by 1 base, with 11 bases between. There are 14 residues in the CDR3. Germline-derived CDR1 and CDR2 are MGHRA and YSYEKL. CDR3 DNA: TGCGCCAGCAGCCTAACTCGGGGATCCTACGAGCAGTACTTC. This encodes CASSLTRGSYEQYF.

The chain combines TRBV12-2 with TRBJ2-1; TRBD2 reflects the table's D call only, with no check against the DNA. TRBV12-2 is a recognized pseudogene. CDR3 length: 12 amino acids. CDR3: CASRLGRDEQFF. Here the CDR3 DNA reads TGTGCAAGTCGCTTAGGGAGAGATGAGCAGTTCTTC.

In its sample, this clone was seen a few times. DNA for the CDR3: TGTGCCACCAGCAGAGCAAACAGACCTGAGCAGTTCTTC. Its protein product is CATSRANRPEQFF. V and J are TRBV15 and TRBJ2-1, with D hard to call. Looked up from germline, CDR1 is LNHNV and CDR2 is YYDKDF (reference sequence). The CDR3 is made up of 13 amino acids. Trimming removed 1 base from V and 9 bases from J, with 10 bases in between.

The J gene is TRBJ2-1, the V gene TRBV24-1; D is possibly TRBD1 (6 bases). Germline loops: CDR1 KGHDR, CDR2 SFDVKD. The CDR3 totals 16 residues. Between the trimmed V and J ends, which lost 2 bases and 1 base, there was a span of 11 bases. The CDR3: CATSDSGRGSYNEQFF. The CDR3 coding sequence is TGTGCCACCAGTGATTCAGGCAGGGGATCCTACAATGAGCAGTTCTTC.